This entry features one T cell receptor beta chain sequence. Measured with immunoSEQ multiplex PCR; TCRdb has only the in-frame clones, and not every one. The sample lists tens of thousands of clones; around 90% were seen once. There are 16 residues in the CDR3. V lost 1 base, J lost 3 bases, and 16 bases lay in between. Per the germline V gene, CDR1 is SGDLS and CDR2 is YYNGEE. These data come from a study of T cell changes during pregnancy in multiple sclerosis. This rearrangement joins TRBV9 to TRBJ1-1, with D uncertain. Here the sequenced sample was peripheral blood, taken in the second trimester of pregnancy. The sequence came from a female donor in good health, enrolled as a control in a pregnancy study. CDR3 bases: TGTGCCAGCAGCGTACATCCCCCGGGAGTACACACTGAAGCTTTCTTT. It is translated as CASSVHPPGVHTEAFF.